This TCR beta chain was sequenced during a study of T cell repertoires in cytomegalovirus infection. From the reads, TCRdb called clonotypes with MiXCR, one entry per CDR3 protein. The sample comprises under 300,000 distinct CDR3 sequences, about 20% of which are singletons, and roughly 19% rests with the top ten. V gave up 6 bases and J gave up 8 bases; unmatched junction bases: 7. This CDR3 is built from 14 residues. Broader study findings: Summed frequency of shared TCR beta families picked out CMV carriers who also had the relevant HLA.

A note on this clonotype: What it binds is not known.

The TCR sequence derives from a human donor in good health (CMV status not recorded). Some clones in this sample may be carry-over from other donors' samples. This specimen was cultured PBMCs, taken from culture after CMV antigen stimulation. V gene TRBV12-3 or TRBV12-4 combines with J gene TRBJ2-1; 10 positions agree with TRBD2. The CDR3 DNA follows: TGTGCCAGCAGCCCTAGCGGGAGAGGCTATGAGCAGTTCTTC. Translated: CASSPSGRGYEQFF.